The rows below give T cell receptor beta chains drawn from one sample of a study of cytomegalovirus exposure and HLA in healthy donors. The method was immunoSEQ multiplex PCR; TCRdb's version includes in-frame clones alone and lacks a portion of them. Of 90,000 to 150,000 clones in the sample, nearly 80% are singletons; the top ten hold around 3%. The sequenced material came from PBMCs. Receptors originate from a woman younger than 45 in good health and CMV-seropositive. CDR3s include the opening cysteine and the closing phenylalanine or tryptophan. A D gene is named only where the DNA matches it firmly. Clone size is stated in some rows and not others, as once, few, many or a class when expanded.

v_call,j_call,d_call,clone_size,cdr3_nt,cdr3_aa
TRBV5-6,TRBJ1-1,NA,NA,TGTGCCAGCAGCTTGGGCGGGTTCGGCACTGAAGCTTTCTTT,CASSLGGFGTEAFF
TRBV11-2,TRBJ1-2,TRBD1,NA,TGTGCCAGCAGCTTAGGCCTACCCGGGACAGGGTATGGCTACACCTTC,CASSLGLPGTGYGYTF
TRBV7-9,TRBJ2-7,TRBD1,NA,TGTGCCAGCAGCCTATATGATGGGACAGATTCCTACGAGCAGTACTTC,CASSLYDGTDSYEQYF
TRBV7-2,TRBJ2-3,NA,few,TGTGCCAGCAGCTTAGGAGGGGGAGGCGGGGGTGGAGATACGCAGTATTTT,CASSLGGGGGGGDTQYF
TRBV18,TRBJ1-2,NA,NA,TGTGCCAGCTCACGACAGGCGGCTAACTATGGCTACACCTTC,CASSRQAANYGYTF
TRBV5-1,TRBJ2-2,TRBD1,NA,TGCGCCAGCACGGACAGGGCCGCGAACACCGGGGAGCTGTTTTTT,CASTDRAANTGELFF
TRBV5-6,TRBJ1-2,NA,once,TGTGCCAGCAGTTGGGGAAGGGAGGTTTGGAGCTACACCTTC,CASSWGREVWSYTF
TRBV9,TRBJ2-7,TRBD1,NA,TGTGCCAGCAGCCCCCAGACAGGGGCCTACGAGCAGTACTTC,CASSPQTGAYEQYF
TRBV5-1,TRBJ1-2,TRBD1,NA,TGCGCCAGCAGTTGGACAGGGGGCGCGGAAAAGGATGGCTACACCTTC,CASSWTGGAEKDGYTF
TRBV5-4,TRBJ1-2,NA,NA,TGTGCCAGCAGCTTGGCCAGGGTCGCCTATGGCTACACCTTC,CASSLARVAYGYTF
TRBV4-2,TRBJ1-1,TRBD1,NA,TGTGCCAGCACCGAATGGACAGGGAGGCACACTGAAGCTTTCTTT,CASTEWTGRHTEAFF
TRBV30,TRBJ2-3,TRBD2,NA,TGTGCCTGGAGTGTGGTAGCGGGGGGTATAGATACGCAGTATTTT,CAWSVVAGGIDTQYF
TRBV5-1,TRBJ1-6,NA,NA,TGCGCCAGCAGCTTGGATGGGGAGAGTGGTTCACCCCTCCACTTT,CASSLDGESGSPLHF
TRBV6-1,TRBJ1-3,TRBD1,NA,TGTGCCAGCAGTGGCGACAGGGGCGACACCATATATTTT,CASSGDRGDTIYF
TRBV18,TRBJ2-2,NA,NA,TGTGCCAGCTCACCACGGAGCGAAGGCAGTAGGGAGCTGTTTTTT,CASSPRSEGSRELFF
TRBV18,TRBJ2-1,TRBD2,NA,TGTGCCAGCTCACCACAGGCGGGAGGCTCCTACAATGAGCAGTTCTTC,CASSPQAGGSYNEQFF
TRBV21-1,TRBJ2-1,NA,NA,TGTGCCAGCAGCATCGGAGGCAGGAGCGATGAGCAGTTCTTC,CASSIGGRSDEQFF
TRBV5-1,TRBJ1-4,NA,NA,TGCGCCAGCAGCGCAACCGTCGGTGGTGATGAAAAACTGTTTTTT,CASSATVGGDEKLFF
TRBV29-1,TRBJ2-5,TRBD1,few,TGCAGCACCCAGACAGGGTCGGGGGAGACCCAGTACTTC,CSTQTGSGETQYF
TRBV7-9,TRBJ2-7,TRBD2,NA,TGTGCCAGCAGCCCCCAGCAGCGGGGGGGCGACGAGCAGTACTTC,CASSPQQRGGDEQYF
TRBV11-2,TRBJ2-1,NA,NA,TGTGCCAGTGCAGGGGAGGGGCCCTACAATGAGCAGTTCTTC,CASAGEGPYNEQFF
TRBV5-6,TRBJ2-5,TRBD2,NA,TGTGCCAGCAGCTTCTATAGGACTAGCGGTATTCGTGAGCAGTACTTC,CASSFYRTSGIREQYF
TRBV14,TRBJ2-5,NA,NA,TGTGCCAGCAGCCAAGGGGCCCAAGAGACCCAGTACTTC,CASSQGAQETQYF
TRBV30,TRBJ2-3,TRBD2,few,TGTGCCTGGATGGCGGGGGAAGGCAAAGATACGCAGTATTTT,CAWMAGEGKDTQYF
TRBV5-6,TRBJ1-2,NA,NA,TGTGCCAGCAGCTTCGAGGGGGGGTATGGCTACACCTTC,CASSFEGGYGYTF